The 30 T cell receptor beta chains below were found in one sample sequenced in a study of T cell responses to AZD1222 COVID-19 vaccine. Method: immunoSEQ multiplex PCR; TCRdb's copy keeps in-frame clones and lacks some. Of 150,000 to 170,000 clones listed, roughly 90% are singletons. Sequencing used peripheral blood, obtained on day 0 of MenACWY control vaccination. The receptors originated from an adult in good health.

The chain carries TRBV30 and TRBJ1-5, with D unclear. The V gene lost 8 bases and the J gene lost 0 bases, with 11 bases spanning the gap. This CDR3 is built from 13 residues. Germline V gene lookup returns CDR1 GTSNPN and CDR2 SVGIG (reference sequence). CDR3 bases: TGTGCCAGGATCGGGAATAGCAATCAGCCCCAGCATTTT. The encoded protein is CARIGNSNQPQHF.

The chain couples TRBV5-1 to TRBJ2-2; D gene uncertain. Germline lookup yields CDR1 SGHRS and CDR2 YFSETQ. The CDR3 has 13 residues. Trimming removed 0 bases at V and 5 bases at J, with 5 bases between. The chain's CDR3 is CASSLAPTGELFF. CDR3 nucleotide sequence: TGCGCCAGCAGCTTGGCTCCTACCGGGGAGCTGTTTTTT.

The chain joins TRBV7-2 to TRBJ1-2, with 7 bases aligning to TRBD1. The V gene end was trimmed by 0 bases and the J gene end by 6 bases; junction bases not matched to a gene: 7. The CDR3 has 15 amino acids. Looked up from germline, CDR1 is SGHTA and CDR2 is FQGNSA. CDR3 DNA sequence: TGTGCCAGCAGCTTAGCGGTCGACAGGGTTAATGGCTACACCTTC. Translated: CASSLAVDRVNGYTF.

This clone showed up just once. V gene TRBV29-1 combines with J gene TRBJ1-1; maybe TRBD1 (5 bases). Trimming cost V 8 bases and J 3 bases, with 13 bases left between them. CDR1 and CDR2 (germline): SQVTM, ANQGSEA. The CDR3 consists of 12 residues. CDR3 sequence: CSLRGSDTEAFF. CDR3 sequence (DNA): TGCAGCTTGAGGGGATCTGACACTGAAGCTTTCTTT.

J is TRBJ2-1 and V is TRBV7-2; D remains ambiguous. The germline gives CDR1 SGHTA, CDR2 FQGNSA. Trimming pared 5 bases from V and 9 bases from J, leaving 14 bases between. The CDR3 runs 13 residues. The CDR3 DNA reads TGTGCCAGCAGCCCCGATTGGGCGCGTGAGCAGTTCTTC. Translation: CASSPDWAREQFF.

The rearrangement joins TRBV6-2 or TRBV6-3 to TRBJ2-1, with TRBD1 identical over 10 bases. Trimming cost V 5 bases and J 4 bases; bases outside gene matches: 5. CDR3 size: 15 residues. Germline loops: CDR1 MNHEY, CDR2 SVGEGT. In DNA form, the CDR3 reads TGTGCCAGCAGTCCCGGACAGGGGGAGTACAATGAGCAGTTCTTC. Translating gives CASSPGQGEYNEQFF.

The chain's CDR3 is CASSLEWGPTGSYEQYF. CDR3 nucleotides: TGTGCCAGCAGCTTAGAGTGGGGACCGACGGGCTCCTACGAGCAGTACTTC. This chain connects TRBV7-8 to TRBJ2-7, with D perhaps TRBD1 or TRBD2 (5 bases each). The CDR3 consists of 17 residues. The germline gives CDR1 SGHVS, CDR2 FQNEAQ. V dropped 1 base and J dropped 0 bases, with 16 bases sitting between them.

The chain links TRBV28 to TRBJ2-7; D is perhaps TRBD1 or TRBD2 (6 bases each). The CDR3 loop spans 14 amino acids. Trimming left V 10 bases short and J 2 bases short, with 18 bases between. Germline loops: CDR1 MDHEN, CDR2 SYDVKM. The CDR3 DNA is TGTGCCACCAGAAAGGCGGGGACAACCTACGAGCAGTACGTC. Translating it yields CATRKAGTTYEQYV.

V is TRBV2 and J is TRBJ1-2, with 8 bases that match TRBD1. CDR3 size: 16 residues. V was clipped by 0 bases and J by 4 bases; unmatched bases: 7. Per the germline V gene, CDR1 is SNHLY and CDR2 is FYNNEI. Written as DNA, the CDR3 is TGTGCCAGCAGTGAAGCTTCTGGACAGGGTGGCTATGGCTACACCTTC. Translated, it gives CASSEASGQGGYGYTF.

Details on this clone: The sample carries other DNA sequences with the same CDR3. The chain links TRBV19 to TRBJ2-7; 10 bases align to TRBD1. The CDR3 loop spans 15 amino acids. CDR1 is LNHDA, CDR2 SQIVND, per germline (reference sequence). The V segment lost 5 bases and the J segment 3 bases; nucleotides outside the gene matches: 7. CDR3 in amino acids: CASSARTGGSYEQYF. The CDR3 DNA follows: TGTGCCAGTAGTGCACGGACAGGGGGAAGCTACGAGCAGTACTTC.

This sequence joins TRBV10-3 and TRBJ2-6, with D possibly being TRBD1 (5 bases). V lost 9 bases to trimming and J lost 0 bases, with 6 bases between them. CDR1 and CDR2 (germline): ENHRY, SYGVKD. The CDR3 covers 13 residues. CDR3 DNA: TGTGCCATACAGGACTCTGGGGCCAACGTCCTGACTTTC. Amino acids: CAIQDSGANVLTF.

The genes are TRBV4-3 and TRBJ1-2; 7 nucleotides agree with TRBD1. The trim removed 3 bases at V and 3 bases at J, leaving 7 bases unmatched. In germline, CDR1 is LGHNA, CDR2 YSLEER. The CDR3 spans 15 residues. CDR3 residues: CASSQALQGHYGYTF. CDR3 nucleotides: TGCGCCAGCAGCCAGGCTCTACAGGGGCACTATGGCTACACCTTC.

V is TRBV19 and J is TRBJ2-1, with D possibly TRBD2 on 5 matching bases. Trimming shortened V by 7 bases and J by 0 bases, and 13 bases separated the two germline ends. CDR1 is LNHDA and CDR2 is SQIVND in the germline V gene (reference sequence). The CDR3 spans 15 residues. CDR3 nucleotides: TGTGCCAGTACTGGAAGCGGTTCCTCCTACAATGAGCAGTTCTTC. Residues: CASTGSGSSYNEQFF.

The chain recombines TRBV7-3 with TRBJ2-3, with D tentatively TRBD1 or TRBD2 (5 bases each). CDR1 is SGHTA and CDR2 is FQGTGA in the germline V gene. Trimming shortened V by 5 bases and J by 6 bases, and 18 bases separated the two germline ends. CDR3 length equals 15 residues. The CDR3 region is CASSPSGPPGDTQYF. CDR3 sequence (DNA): TGTGCCAGCAGCCCCTCGGGACCCCCGGGGGATACGCAGTATTTT.

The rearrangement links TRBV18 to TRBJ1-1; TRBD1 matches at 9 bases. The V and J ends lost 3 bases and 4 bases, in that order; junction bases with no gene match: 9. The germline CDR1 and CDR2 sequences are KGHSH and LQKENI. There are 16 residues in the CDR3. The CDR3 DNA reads TGTGCCAGCTCACCCAGGGACAGGGTGGTCGGCACTGAAGCTTTCTTT. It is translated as CASSPRDRVVGTEAFF.

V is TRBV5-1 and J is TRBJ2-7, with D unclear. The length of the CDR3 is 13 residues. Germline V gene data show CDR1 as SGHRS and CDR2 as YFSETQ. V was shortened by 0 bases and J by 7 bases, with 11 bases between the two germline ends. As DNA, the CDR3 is TGCGCCAGCAGCTTGGATACCACCGGGGAGCAGTACTTC. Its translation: CASSLDTTGEQYF.

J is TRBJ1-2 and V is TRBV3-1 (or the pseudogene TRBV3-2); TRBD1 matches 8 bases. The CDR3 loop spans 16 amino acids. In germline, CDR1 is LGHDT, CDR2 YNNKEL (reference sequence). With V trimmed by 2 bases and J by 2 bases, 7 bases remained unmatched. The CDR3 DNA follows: TGTGCCAGCAGCCAAAGACAGGGGTCGTGGAACTATGGCTACACCTTC. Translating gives CASSQRQGSWNYGYTF.

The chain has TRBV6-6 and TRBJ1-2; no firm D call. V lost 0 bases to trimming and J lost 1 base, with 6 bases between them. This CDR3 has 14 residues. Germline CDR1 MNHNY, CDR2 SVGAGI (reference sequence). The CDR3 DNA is TGTGCCAGCAGTTACTCCGTCAGTAACTATGGCTACACCTTC. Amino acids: CASSYSVSNYGYTF.

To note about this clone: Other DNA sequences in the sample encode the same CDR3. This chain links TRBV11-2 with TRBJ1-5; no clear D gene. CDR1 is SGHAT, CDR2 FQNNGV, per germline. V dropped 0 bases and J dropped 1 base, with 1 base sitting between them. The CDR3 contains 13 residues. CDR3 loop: CASSLDSNQPQHF. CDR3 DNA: TGTGCCAGCAGCTTAGACAGCAATCAGCCCCAGCATTTT.

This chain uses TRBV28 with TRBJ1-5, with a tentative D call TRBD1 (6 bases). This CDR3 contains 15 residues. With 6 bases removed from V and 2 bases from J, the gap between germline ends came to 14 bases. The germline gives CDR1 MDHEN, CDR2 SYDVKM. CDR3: CASSRGGAGNQPQHF. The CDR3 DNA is TGTGCCAGCAGCCGAGGGGGGGCGGGCAATCAGCCCCAGCATTTT. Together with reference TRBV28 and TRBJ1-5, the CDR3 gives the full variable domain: DVKVTQSSRYLVKRTGEKVFLECVQDMDHENMFWYRQDPGLGLRLIYFSYDVKMKEKGDIPEGYSVSREKKERFSLILESASTNQTSMYLCASSRGGAGNQPQHFGDGTRLSIL.

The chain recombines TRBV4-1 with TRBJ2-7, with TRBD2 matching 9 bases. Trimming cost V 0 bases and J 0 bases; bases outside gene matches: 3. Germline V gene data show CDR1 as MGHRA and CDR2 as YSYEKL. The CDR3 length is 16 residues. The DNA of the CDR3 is TGCGCCAGCAGCCAAGAGGCGACTAGCGGCTCCTACGAGCAGTACTTC. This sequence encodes CASSQEATSGSYEQYF.

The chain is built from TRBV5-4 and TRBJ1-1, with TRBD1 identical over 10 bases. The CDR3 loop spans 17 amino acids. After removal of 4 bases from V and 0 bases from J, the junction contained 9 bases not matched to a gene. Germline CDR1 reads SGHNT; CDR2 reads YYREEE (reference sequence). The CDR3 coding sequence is TGTGCCAGCAGCAAGCCGGGACAGGGGAGGGTGAACACTGAAGCTTTCTTT. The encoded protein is CASSKPGQGRVNTEAFF.

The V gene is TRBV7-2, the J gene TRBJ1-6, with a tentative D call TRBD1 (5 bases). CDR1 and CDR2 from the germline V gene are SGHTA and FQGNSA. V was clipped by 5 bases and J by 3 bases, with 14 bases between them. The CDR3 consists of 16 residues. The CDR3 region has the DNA TGTGCCAGCAGCCTGGGGGGGGTAGGCTATAATTCACCCCTCCACTTT. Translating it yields CASSLGGVGYNSPLHF.

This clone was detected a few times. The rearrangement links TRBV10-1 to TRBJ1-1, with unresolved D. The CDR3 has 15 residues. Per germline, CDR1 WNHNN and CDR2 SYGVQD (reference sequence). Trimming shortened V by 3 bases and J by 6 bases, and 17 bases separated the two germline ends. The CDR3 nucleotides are TGCGCCAGCAGTGAAACCGGTGGACCGGGCGCTGAAGCTTTCTTT. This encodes CASSETGGPGAEAFF.

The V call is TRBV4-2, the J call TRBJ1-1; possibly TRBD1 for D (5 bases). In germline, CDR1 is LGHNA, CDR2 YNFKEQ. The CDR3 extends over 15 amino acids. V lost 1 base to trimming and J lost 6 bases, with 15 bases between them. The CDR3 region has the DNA TGTGCCAGCAGCCAAGTCGGGCAGGGAATCTCTGAAGCTTTCTTT. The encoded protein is CASSQVGQGISEAFF.

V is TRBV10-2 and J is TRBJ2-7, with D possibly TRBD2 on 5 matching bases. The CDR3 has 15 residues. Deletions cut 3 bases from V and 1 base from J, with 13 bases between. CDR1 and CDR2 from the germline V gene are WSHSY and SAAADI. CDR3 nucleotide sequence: TGCGCCAGCAGTGATCGTGGCCGACTATCCTACGAGCAGTACGTC. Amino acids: CASSDRGRLSYEQYV.

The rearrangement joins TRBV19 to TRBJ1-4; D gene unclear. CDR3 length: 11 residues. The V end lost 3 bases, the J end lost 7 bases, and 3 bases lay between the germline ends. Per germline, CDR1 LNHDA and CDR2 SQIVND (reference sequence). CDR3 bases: TGTGCCAGTAGTATGGGTGAAAAACTGTTTTTT. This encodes CASSMGEKLFF.

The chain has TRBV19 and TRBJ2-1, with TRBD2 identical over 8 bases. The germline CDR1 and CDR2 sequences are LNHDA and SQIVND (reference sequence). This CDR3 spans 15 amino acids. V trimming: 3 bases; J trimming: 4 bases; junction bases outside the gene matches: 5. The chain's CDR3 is CASSIKLAEYNEQFF. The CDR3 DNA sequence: TGTGCCAGTAGTATCAAACTAGCGGAGTACAATGAGCAGTTCTTC.

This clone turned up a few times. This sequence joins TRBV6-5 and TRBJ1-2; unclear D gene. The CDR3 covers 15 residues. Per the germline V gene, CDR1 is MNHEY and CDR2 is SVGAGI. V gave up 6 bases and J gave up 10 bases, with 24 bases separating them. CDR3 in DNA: TGTGCCAGCAGCCGCGCATTTCAGGTCTCTCCGGACTACACCTTC. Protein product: CASSRAFQVSPDYTF.

The CDR3, as DNA: TGTGCCATCAGTGAGGGACAGGGGGGCTATGGCTACACCTTC. Its translation is CAISEGQGGYGYTF. The J gene is TRBJ1-2, the V gene TRBV10-3, with 10 bases identical to TRBD1. The CDR3 is made up of 14 amino acids. V shed 2 bases, J shed 4 bases, and the junction held 1 base outside the gene matches. Germline CDR1 ENHRY, CDR2 SYGVKD.